This paragraph covers one T cell receptor beta chain sequence. The antigen it binds to is not known. Base-call qualities are not available, and no considerably larger clone is one nucleotide away. This entry belongs to a study of early T cells in non-severe SARS-CoV-2 infection (dated by TCRdb to the early 2020s). Regarding the complete study: Because TCR sequencing relied on bulk RNA taken from unsorted whole blood, pairing of alpha and beta chains was not possible. Overall results and qualifications from the work: Matching against VDJdb was skewed toward anti-spike CD8 responses, likely underestimated virus-specific expansions, and missed private and CD4 specificities.

This was a case-control study nested in a cohort of healthcare workers in London, UK, who had nasopharyngeal swab PCR tests and blood samples taken every week. Between 23 and 31 March 2020, the week of the UK lockdown, healthcare workers were enrolled and then followed up weekly for as long as 16 weeks. Preparation of the library involved 5' RACE. Sequencing instrument: NextSeq 500. To correct for sequencing error and PCR bias, the TCR library protocol tagged individual cDNA molecules with unique molecular identifiers. Both TCR alpha and beta chains were sequenced, and tight co-correlation was observed between alpha and beta sequence abundances in each sample. Turning to the authors' computational methods: V gene, J gene and CDR3 annotation of TCR sequences was performed with Decombinator V4. TCRs were defined as expanded if a significant change between any two time points was detected under a Poisson model with p below 0.0001. TCR abundances were normalised to the total number of TCRs sequenced in each sample and reported as counts per million. TRAV1-2 paired with TRAJ12, TRAJ20 or TRAJ33 defined MAIT TCRs, while TRAV10 paired with TRAJ18 defined iNKT TCRs. A search of VDJdb, accessed on 1 November 2021, was run for TCRs annotated to CMV, EBV and SARS-CoV-2, with TCRs annotated for multiple antigens excluded. TCRdb applied fastp at Q25 and MiXCR to the public reads, then kept only in-frame beta chains. Every CDR3 protein is listed once, alongside the most common genes and DNA of its rows. In this record, the V and J calls reflect TCRdb's handling and not the investigators' own analysis. A total of roughly 100,000 distinct CDR3 sequences appear in this sample, around 13% of them only once. Approximately 6.4% of the sample is held by the ten biggest clonotypes.

V sheds 6 bases and J sheds 8 bases, leaving 17 bases between their ends. From the germline V gene (reference sequence), CDR1 is MNHNY and CDR2 is SVGAGI. Its CDR3 holds 14 amino acids, cysteine through phenylalanine. Just the 42-base CDR3 DNA is kept, in frame starting at base 1. Sequenced input: whole blood. The source is an adult who was a healthcare worker with PCR-confirmed SARS-CoV-2 infection or an uninfected control (not recorded which). In this chain, TRBV6-6 is recombined with TRBJ1-3; the D gene is perhaps TRBD1, on 5 matching bases. The CDR3 is CASRTPGTVDTIYF. The nucleotides read TGTGCCAGCAGGACTCCGGGGACCGTGGACACCATATATTTT.